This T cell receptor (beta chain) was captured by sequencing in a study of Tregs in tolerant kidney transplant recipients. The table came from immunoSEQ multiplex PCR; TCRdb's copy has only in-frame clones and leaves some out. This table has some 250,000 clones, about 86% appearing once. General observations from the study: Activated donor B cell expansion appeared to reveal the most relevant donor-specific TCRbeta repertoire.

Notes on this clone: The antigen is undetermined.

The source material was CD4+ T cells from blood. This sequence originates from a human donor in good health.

The CDR3 nucleotides are TGTGCCAGTAGCCAGACAGGGGCCAATGAAAAACTGTTTTTT. Its protein product is CASSQTGANEKLFF. The chain couples TRBV19 to TRBJ1-4; TRBD1 aligns across 8 bases. V lost 6 bases, J lost 5 bases, and 5 bases stayed unmatched. Germline-derived CDR1 and CDR2 are LNHDA and SQIVND (reference sequence). This CDR3 has 14 amino acids.